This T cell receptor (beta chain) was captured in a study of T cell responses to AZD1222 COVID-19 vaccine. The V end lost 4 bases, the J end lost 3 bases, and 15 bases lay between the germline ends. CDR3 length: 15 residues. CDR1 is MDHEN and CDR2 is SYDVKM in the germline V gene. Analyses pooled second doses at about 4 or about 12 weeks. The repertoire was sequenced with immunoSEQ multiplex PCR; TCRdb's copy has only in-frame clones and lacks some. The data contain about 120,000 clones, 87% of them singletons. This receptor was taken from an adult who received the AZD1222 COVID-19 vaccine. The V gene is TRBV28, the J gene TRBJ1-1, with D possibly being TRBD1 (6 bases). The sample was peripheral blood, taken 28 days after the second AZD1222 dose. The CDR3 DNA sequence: TGTGCCAGCAGTTCTCACAGGGAGGTGGACACTGAAGCTTTCTTT. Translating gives CASSSHREVDTEAFF. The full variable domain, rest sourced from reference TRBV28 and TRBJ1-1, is DVKVTQSSRYLVKRTGEKVFLECVQDMDHENMFWYRQDPGLGLRLIYFSYDVKMKEKGDIPEGYSVSREKKERFSLILESASTNQTSMYLCASSSHREVDTEAFFGQGTRLTVV.